Below, 24 T cell receptor beta chains from the same sample are listed, as sequenced in a study of blood T cell repertoires in COVID-19. Only in-frame clones appear in the TCRdb table, and some are missing; sequencing was by immunoSEQ multiplex PCR. The sample holds around 130,000 clones; around 83% are singletons and the top ten take 16%. The specimen was peripheral blood. The receptors come from a woman between 50 and 59 years old with acute or convalescent COVID-19.

V usage is TRBV5-1 and J usage is TRBJ1-4, with TRBD1 matching 8 bases. Germline CDR1 reads SGHRS; CDR2 reads YFSETQ. This CDR3 region has 15 residues. Losses at the gene ends were 4 bases for V and 4 bases for J; bases not matched to a gene: 6. The CDR3 region is CASSKGQGLNEKLFF. CDR3 DNA: TGCGCCAGCAGCAAAGGACAGGGCCTTAATGAAAAACTGTTTTTT.

This clone was observed a single time. The V and J genes are TRBV19 and TRBJ1-1, with 7 bases fitting TRBD1. V was clipped by 8 bases and J by 1 base; unmatched bases: 13. CDR3 length equals 16 residues. Looked up from germline, CDR1 is LNHDA and CDR2 is SQIVND (reference sequence). The CDR3 is CASRLGDSVPNTEAFF. CDR3 in DNA: TGTGCCAGTCGACTCGGGGACAGCGTTCCGAACACTGAAGCTTTCTTT.

The chain combines TRBV4-2 with TRBJ2-2, with 10 bases fitting TRBD2. The CDR3 sequence is 18 residues long. Germline assignment: CDR1 LGHNA and CDR2 YNFKEQ. V gave up 0 bases and J gave up 2 bases; unmatched junction bases: 6. Written as DNA, the CDR3 is TGTGCCAGCAGCCAAGATGGGCTAGCGGGGGCTAACACCGGGGAGCTGTTTTTT. Translated, it gives CASSQDGLAGANTGELFF.

V is TRBV7-6 and J is TRBJ2-1, with a possible D match to TRBD2 (5 bases). Germline V gives CDR1 SGHVS, CDR2 FNYEAQ. The V and J ends lost 2 bases and 2 bases respectively, with 13 bases between them. The CDR3 sequence is 16 residues long. CDR3 sequence reads: CASSLRGSNPYNEQFF. In DNA, the CDR3 is TGTGCCAGCAGCTTACGGGGTTCGAATCCCTACAATGAGCAGTTCTTC.

The chain has TRBV27 and TRBJ1-1; 9 bases fit TRBD1. The germline CDR1 and CDR2 sequences are MNHEY and SMNVEV (reference sequence). CDR3 length equals 12 residues. V shed 10 bases, J shed 4 bases, and the junction held 4 bases outside the gene matches. CDR3 DNA: TGTGCCACCGGACAGGGGAGCACTGAAGCTTTCTTT. It specifies CATGQGSTEAFF.

The chain employs TRBV28 and TRBJ2-1, with a possible D match to TRBD1 (5 bases). V was trimmed by 4 bases and J by 5 bases, leaving 15 bases between them. This CDR3 region has 15 residues. Germline CDR1 MDHEN, CDR2 SYDVKM. Written as DNA, the CDR3 is TGTGCCAGCAGTTATCCGGAACAGGCAAACAATGAGCAGTTCTTC. It encodes CASSYPEQANNEQFF.

The V and J genes are TRBV19 and TRBJ1-1; a possible D gene is TRBD1 (6 bases). The germline V gene has CDR1 LNHDA and CDR2 SQIVND (reference sequence). With 7 bases removed from V and 7 bases from J, the gap between germline ends came to 16 bases. The CDR3 has 13 residues. The CDR3 is CASTYREGNEAFF. The CDR3 coding sequence is TGTGCCAGTACCTACAGGGAGGGGAATGAAGCTTTCTTT.

The rearrangement joins TRBV5-4 to TRBJ2-1, with 11 nucleotides matching TRBD2. With 4 bases clipped from V and 4 bases from J, the junction kept 4 bases outside the gene matches. CDR3 size: 15 residues. CDR1 and CDR2 from the germline V gene are SGHNT and YYREEE (reference sequence). The CDR3 nucleotides read TGTGCCAGCAGCCGCACTAGCGGGAGTTACAATGAGCAGTTCTTC. Amino acid sequence: CASSRTSGSYNEQFF.

V and J are TRBV2 and TRBJ2-3; 10 bases line up with TRBD2. The CDR3 is 16 amino acids. Germline loops: CDR1 SNHLY, CDR2 FYNNEI. Unmatched junction bases numbered 5, after V lost 4 bases and J lost 1 base. CDR3 residues: CASSGASGGRTDTQYF. The CDR3 nucleotides read TGTGCCAGCAGTGGGGCTAGCGGGGGCCGCACAGATACGCAGTATTTT.

The CDR3 sequence: CASSPGAGDTDTQYF. The DNA of the CDR3 is TGTGCCAGCAGCCCCGGGGCAGGGGACACAGATACGCAGTATTTT. V gene TRBV11-2 combines with J gene TRBJ2-3, with a tentative D call TRBD1 (6 bases). CDR1 and CDR2 from the germline V gene are SGHAT and FQNNGV. V lost 5 bases and J 2 bases, leaving 14 bases between the germline ends. The CDR3 loop spans 15 amino acids.

Only a few counts were recorded for this clone. The rearrangement uses TRBV5-1 and TRBJ1-6; 8 nucleotides match TRBD1. Germline-derived CDR1 and CDR2 are SGHRS and YFSETQ. V was clipped by 0 bases and J by 9 bases; unmatched bases: 8. CDR3 length: 16 amino acids. In DNA form, the CDR3 reads TGCGCCAGCAGCTTGGAAGGACAGGGAACGGGTTCACCCCTCCACTTT. This translates into CASSLEGQGTGSPLHF.

The V call is TRBV29-1, the J call TRBJ1-1, with D maybe TRBD1 (5 bases). Trimming took 4 bases from V and 8 from J, leaving 14 bases between them. The CDR3 covers 12 residues. CDR1 and CDR2 from the germline V gene are SQVTM and ANQGSEA. CDR3 region: CSVGAGWTEAFF. CDR3 nucleotide sequence: TGCAGCGTTGGAGCAGGGTGGACCGAAGCTTTCTTT.

V usage is TRBV5-4 and J usage is TRBJ2-7, with D possibly matching TRBD1 (5 bases). Trimming pared 1 base from V and 3 bases from J, leaving 11 bases between. The germline V gene encodes CDR1 SGHNT and CDR2 YYREEE (reference sequence). This CDR3 region has 14 residues. The CDR3 DNA is TGTGCCAGCAGCTTGACAGGAAATATCTACGAGCAGTACTTC. Its translation: CASSLTGNIYEQYF.

In its sample, this clone was seen once. This rearrangement joins TRBV27 to TRBJ2-7, with D perhaps matching TRBD1 (5 bases). This CDR3 region has 13 residues. CDR1 MNHEY and CDR2 SMNVEV come from the germline V gene (reference sequence). Trimming removed 7 bases at V and 3 bases at J, with 13 bases between. This CDR3 is CASKGSPSYEQYF. CDR3 nucleotide sequence: TGTGCCAGCAAGGGGTCTCCTAGCTACGAGCAGTACTTC.

The chain employs TRBV28 and TRBJ1-5; 7 nucleotides agree with TRBD1. The CDR3 is 12 residues long. CDR1 is MDHEN and CDR2 is SYDVKM in the germline V gene. Unmatched junction bases numbered 4, after V lost 10 bases and J lost 4 bases. The CDR3 sequence is CATLTGNQPQHF. CDR3 DNA: TGTGCCACCTTGACAGGGAATCAGCCCCAGCATTTT. Complete variable domain (other parts from reference TRBV28 and TRBJ1-5): DVKVTQSSRYLVKRTGEKVFLECVQDMDHENMFWYRQDPGLGLRLIYFSYDVKMKEKGDIPEGYSVSREKKERFSLILESASTNQTSMYLCATLTGNQPQHFGDGTRLSIL.

The CDR3 protein is CASGFAGQGYGYTF. The CDR3 coding sequence is TGTGCTAGTGGTTTCGCCGGACAGGGCTATGGCTACACCTTC. The chain links TRBV12-5 to TRBJ1-2; 8 nucleotides line up with TRBD1. This CDR3 spans 14 amino acids. Germline loops: CDR1 LGHNT, CDR2 FRNRAP. With V trimmed by 3 bases and J by 4 bases, 4 bases remained unmatched.

This chain connects TRBV3-1 (or the pseudogene TRBV3-2) to TRBJ1-2; the match to TRBD1 covers 8 bases. CDR3 length: 15 amino acids. Trimming at V came to 0 bases and at J to 4 bases, leaving 4 bases not matched to a gene. Germline CDR1 reads LGHDT; CDR2 reads YNNKEL (reference sequence). Here the CDR3 reads CASSQDWQGAYGYTF. DNA for the CDR3: TGTGCCAGCAGCCAAGATTGGCAGGGGGCCTATGGCTACACCTTC.

The chain combines TRBV2 with TRBJ2-1; TRBD1 matches 8 bases. CDR1 is SNHLY, CDR2 FYNNEI, per germline. CDR3 length equals 14 residues. V gave up 4 bases and J gave up 7 bases; unmatched junction bases: 6. CDR3 sequence (DNA): TGTGCCAGCAGTGTCAGGGGGCATTTAAATGAGCAGTTCTTC. It is translated as CASSVRGHLNEQFF.

A single count supports this clone. The rearrangement joins TRBV27 to TRBJ1-1; 8 bases agree with TRBD1. Germline CDR1 is MNHEY and CDR2 is SMNVEV (reference sequence). V shed 7 bases, J shed 6 bases, and the junction held 7 bases outside the gene matches. This CDR3 region has 13 residues. CDR3 DNA sequence: TGTGCCAGCAAACGGACAGGGACGGCTGAAGCTTTCTTT. This encodes CASKRTGTAEAFF.

This sequence joins TRBV9 and TRBJ1-6; TRBD1 agrees at 8 bases. Germline-derived CDR1 and CDR2 are SGDLS and YYNGEE. This CDR3 spans 14 amino acids. V shed 4 bases and J 7 bases; nucleotides not matched to a gene: 4. The CDR3 nucleotides are TGTGCCAGCAGCCCGGGACAGGCGAATTCACCCCTCCACTTT. Protein product: CASSPGQANSPLHF.

V gene TRBV4-2 combines with J gene TRBJ1-2; a weak D match, TRBD1 (6 bases). The V gene lost 1 base and the J gene lost 5 bases, with 17 bases spanning the gap. The length of the CDR3 is 16 residues. Germline loops: CDR1 LGHNA, CDR2 YNFKEQ. The CDR3 here is CASSQGAQGSIYGYTF. Here the CDR3 DNA reads TGTGCCAGCAGCCAAGGTGCGCAGGGGTCTATTTATGGCTACACCTTC.

This clone was seen at least ten times. The chain joins TRBV5-4 to TRBJ1-6; a possible D gene is TRBD1 (6 bases). The length of the CDR3 is 16 residues. Trimming removed 3 bases at V and 10 bases at J, with 20 bases between. The germline V gene encodes CDR1 SGHNT and CDR2 YYREEE (reference sequence). CDR3 sequence reads: CASSSGASGSISPLHF. The CDR3 DNA reads TGTGCCAGCAGCTCAGGGGCTTCGGGCAGTATATCACCCCTCCACTTT. Looking up the rest from reference TRBV5-4 and TRBJ1-6 gives the full variable domain: ETGVTQSPTHLIKTRGQQVTLRCSSQSGHNTVSWYQQALGQGPQFIFQYYREEENGRGNFPPRFSGLQFPNYSSELNVNALELDDSALYLCASSSGASGSISPLHFGNGTRLTVT.

The chain combines TRBV30 with TRBJ1-4, with TRBD1 as a possible D gene (5 bases). Trimming took 1 base from V and 7 from J, leaving 7 bases between them. CDR1 and CDR2 (germline): GTSNPN, SVGIG (reference sequence). The CDR3 contains 12 residues. The CDR3, as DNA: TGTGCCTGGAGTGAAGACAGTGAAAAACTGTTTTTT. Translated: CAWSEDSEKLFF.

The CDR3 spells CASRDRYFNYGYTF. CDR3 DNA sequence: TGTGCCAGTAGGGACAGATATTTTAACTATGGCTACACCTTC. This sequence joins TRBV19 and TRBJ1-2; possible D gene TRBD1, 6 bases. Trimming took 6 bases from V and 1 from J, leaving 12 bases between them. Germline CDR1 LNHDA, CDR2 SQIVND (reference sequence). This CDR3 is built from 14 residues.